This T cell receptor (beta chain) was captured in a study of blood T cells in healthy people across ages. CDR3 size: 15 residues. Germline trimming cut 8 bases from V and 8 bases from J; bases unmatched to any gene: 9. Using a J-beta primer mix together with a sample-barcoded 5' primer, a second PCR was run for roughly 6 to 12 cycles. Each cDNA molecule, via a template-switch adaptor with 12 random nucleotides, was tagged. TCRdb fed the 5' RACE reads into MiXCR, producing one record per CDR3 protein. Here the sample spans roughly 1,300,000 distinct CDR3 sequences, roughly 59% being singletons. Study-wide points: Among long-lived donors, naive CD4+ cells were more numerous and diversity higher than in aged donors.

Concerning this clonotype itself: The antigen is not known.

This TCR was recovered from a man younger than 35 in good health. Sequencing input: blood. V is TRBV12-3 or TRBV12-4 and J is TRBJ2-3; 14 nucleotides agree with TRBD2. CDR3 in amino acids: CASGGLAGGRGTQYF. CDR3 in DNA: TGTGCCAGCGGTGGACTAGCGGGGGGAAGGGGTACGCAGTATTTT.